Below, 31 T cell receptor beta chains from the same sample are listed, as sequenced in a study of Graves' ophthalmopathy and Graves' hyperthyroidism. From RNA, the CDR3 regions of TCR beta chains were amplified and sequenced. Second-round multiplex PCR came after a first-round RT-PCR that employed HTBI primers. TCRdb fed the multiplex PCR reads into MiXCR, producing one record per CDR3 protein. The sample shows approximately 540,000 distinct CDR3 sequences, roughly 40% of them seen only once. Material for sequencing was peripheral blood or thyroid tissue (not recorded which). These receptors originate from an adult man with Graves' hyperthyroidism.

The chain carries TRBV20-1 and TRBJ2-2, with D uncertain. Trimming shortened V by 6 bases and J by 6 bases, and 14 bases separated the two germline ends. This CDR3 has 13 residues. Germline assignment: CDR1 DFQATT and CDR2 SNEGSKA (reference sequence). The CDR3 region is CSAWPHGAGELFF. The CDR3, as DNA: TGCAGTGCCTGGCCCCATGGGGCCGGGGAGCTGTTTTTT.

This clonotype was seen a handful of times. The V gene is TRBV20-1, the J gene TRBJ1-5, with D possibly TRBD1 on 5 matching bases. From germline, CDR1 is DFQATT and CDR2 SNEGSKA (reference sequence). V was cut by 7 bases and J by 2 bases, with 18 bases left in between. The CDR3 has 15 residues. The CDR3, as DNA: TGCAGTGTCAAACGTCCAGGGCACGGCAATCAGCCCCAGCATTTT. Protein product: CSVKRPGHGNQPQHF.

Concerning this clonotype: One end of the junction fails to match germline, which may point to a read error. The CDR3 sequence: CASSLVGQPTNYGYTF. Written as DNA, the CDR3 is TGTGCCAGTAGCTTAGTGGGACAGCCTACTAACTATGGCTACACCTTC. The chain carries TRBV7-2 and TRBJ1-2, with TRBD1 matching over 7 bases. The CDR3 extends over 16 amino acids. Germline V gene data show CDR1 as SGHTA and CDR2 as FQGNSA.

Regarding this clonotype: This may be a read error, as it is one base from a much larger clone. The V call is TRBV5-1, the J call TRBJ1-5; D is undetermined. Germline CDR1 and CDR2: SGHRS and YFSETQ. The CDR3 is made up of 13 amino acids. Trimming shortened V by 4 bases and J by 7 bases, and 12 bases separated the two germline ends. This chain's CDR3 is CASSAVGEQPQHF. The CDR3 DNA reads TGCGCCAGCAGCGCGGTTGGGGAGCAGCCCCAGCATTTT.

The gene calls are TRBV29-1 and TRBJ2-1; a weak D match, TRBD1 (6 bases). CDR3 length equals 17 residues. The ends were cut back, 4 bases at V and 0 bases at J, with 19 bases in the middle. Germline CDR1 reads SQVTM; CDR2 reads ANQGSEA. The chain's CDR3 is CSVGSSSGTRSYNEQFF. CDR3 bases: TGCAGCGTTGGATCCTCCTCCGGGACACGCTCCTACAATGAGCAGTTCTTC.

A remark on this clonotype: This may arise from a read error, as a much more abundant clone is one base away. In DNA, the CDR3 is TGCGCCAGCAGGTTGGGTACAGGGGTAATGGAGACCCAGTACTTC. It encodes CASRLGTGVMETQYF. The chain employs TRBV5-1 and TRBJ2-5; 7 bases fit TRBD1. CDR1 and CDR2 from the germline V gene are SGHRS and YFSETQ. The CDR3 has 15 residues. Full variable domain (remainder filled in from reference TRBV5-1 and TRBJ2-5): KAGVTQTPRYLIKTRGQQVTLSCSPISGHRSVSWYQQTPGQGLQFLFEYFSETQRNKGNFPGRFSGRQFSNSRSEMNVSTLELGDSALYLCASRLGTGVMETQYFGPGTRLLVL.

Worth noting for this clonotype: This may come from a read error, since a much larger clone is one base off. This chain connects TRBV7-9 to TRBJ1-2; unclear D gene. This CDR3 is 20 amino acids long. The V end was cut by 5 bases, the J end by 0 bases, with 28 bases between. The germline V gene encodes CDR1 SEHNR and CDR2 FQNEAQ (reference sequence). CDR3 sequence: CASSHPLQRAPGSANYGYTF. Here the CDR3 DNA reads TGTGCCAGCAGCCACCCCTTACAACGTGCCCCGGGTTCAGCTAACTATGGCTACACCTTC. Filled out from reference TRBV7-9 and TRBJ1-2, the complete variable domain reads DTGVSQNPRHKITKRGQNVTFRCDPISEHNRLYWYRQTLGQGPEFLTYFQNEAQLEKSRLLSDRFSAERPKGSFSTLEIQRTEQGDSAMYLCASSHPLQRAPGSANYGYTFGSGTRLTVV.

In nucleotides, the CDR3 is TGTGCCAGCAGTGACGCCTGGCGACTAGCTTCGGAGACCCAGTACTTC. Amino acid sequence: CASSDAWRLASETQYF. This chain joins TRBV25-1 and TRBJ2-5; 7 nucleotides line up with TRBD2. Unmatched junction bases numbered 12, after V lost 3 bases and J lost 5 bases. The length of the CDR3 is 16 residues. Germline CDR1 and CDR2: MGHDK and SYGVNS.

This clonotype was observed many times. This rearrangement joins TRBV10-3 to TRBJ2-2; 7 bases fit TRBD2. CDR1 is ENHRY and CDR2 is SYGVKD in the germline V gene. There are 14 residues in the CDR3. Germline trimming cut 4 bases from V and 3 bases from J; bases unmatched to any gene: 2. The CDR3 here is CAISVAGDTGELFF. The CDR3 DNA reads as TGTGCCATCAGTGTGGCGGGAGACACCGGGGAGCTGTTTTTT.

This clonotype has ten or more counts. The chain uses TRBV4-1 and TRBJ2-5; perhaps TRBD2 as D (5 bases). In germline, CDR1 is MGHRA, CDR2 YSYEKL. This CDR3 comprises 15 residues. Between the trimmed V and J ends, which lost 0 bases and 4 bases, there was a span of 12 bases. This CDR3 reads CASSQETGKGETQYF. CDR3 DNA: TGCGCCAGCAGCCAAGAGACGGGAAAGGGAGAGACCCAGTACTTC.

This clonotype was seen many times. This chain joins TRBV15 and TRBJ1-5, with a tentative D call TRBD1 (6 bases). Trimming shortened V by 1 base and J by 9 bases, and 16 bases separated the two germline ends. The CDR3 consists of 15 residues. Germline CDR1 and CDR2: LNHNV and YYDKDF (reference sequence). The CDR3 spells CATSRGRTVVGPQHF. CDR3 coding DNA: TGTGCCACCAGCAGAGGCCGGACAGTGGTGGGGCCCCAGCATTTT. The full variable domain, its missing parts supplied by reference TRBV15 and TRBJ1-5, is DAMVIQNPRYQVTQFGKPVTLSCSQTLNHNVMYWYQQKSSQAPKLLFHYYDKDFNNEADTPDNFQSRRPNTSFCFLDIRSPGLGDTAMYLCATSRGRTVVGPQHFGDGTRLSIL.

This clonotype showed up just a few times. A read error may account for a junction end that differs from germline. V and J are TRBV10-3 and TRBJ1-3; possible D gene TRBD1, 6 bases. The CDR3 is 15 amino acids. Germline CDR1 and CDR2: ENHRY and SYGVKD. The CDR3 loop is CASSLGGVSGNTIYF. The CDR3 DNA follows: TGTGCCAGCAGTTTAGGGGGGGTCTCTGGAAACACCATATATTTT.

This sequence joins TRBV7-6 and TRBJ1-4; maybe TRBD1 (6 bases). Looked up from germline, CDR1 is SGHVS and CDR2 is FNYEAQ. Trimming cost V 5 bases and J 5 bases, with 12 bases left between them. The CDR3 covers 14 residues. In DNA, the CDR3 is TGTGCCAGCAGCCCAGGGGTCTACAATGAAAAACTGTTTTTT. Its protein is CASSPGVYNEKLFF. The full variable domain, with the rest looked up from reference TRBV7-6 and TRBJ1-4, is GAGVSQSPRYKVTKRGQDVALRCDPISGHVSLYWYRQALGQGPEFLTYFNYEAQQDKSGLPNDRFSAERPEGSISTLTIQRTEQRDSAMYRCASSPGVYNEKLFFGSGTQLSVL.

The J gene is TRBJ1-6, the V gene TRBV28, with D unclear. Germline CDR1 is MDHEN and CDR2 is SYDVKM. The CDR3 is 13 residues long. The germline V and J ends were trimmed by 3 bases and 7 bases, with 7 bases remaining between them. The CDR3 DNA reads TGTGCCAGCAGTTTTTTGGGGAATTCACCCCTCCACTTT. Its protein is CASSFLGNSPLHF.

This clonotype was observed a few times. Given the absence of the conserved phenylalanine or tryptophan at the CDR3 end, a read error is likely. This chain links TRBV12-3 or TRBV12-4 with TRBJ2-2, with 9 nucleotides matching TRBD1. With 6 bases clipped from V and 5 bases from J, the junction kept 7 bases outside the gene matches. This CDR3 is 15 amino acids long. CDR3 sequence (DNA): TGTGCCAGCAGCGCGACAGGGGGGTATACCGGGGAGCTGTTTCTT. This gives the protein CASSATGGYTGELFL.

This clonotype was observed at least ten times. This chain connects TRBV6-5 to TRBJ1-1, with D perhaps matching TRBD1 (5 bases). Trimming stripped 0 bases from V and 7 bases from J, with 15 bases between. Germline V lookup: CDR1 MNHEY, CDR2 SVGAGI. This CDR3 has 15 residues. The CDR3 sequence is CASSYSLGELSEAFF. CDR3 sequence (DNA): TGTGCCAGCAGTTACTCTTTGGGGGAGTTGAGTGAAGCTTTCTTT.

The rearrangement joins TRBV7-2 to TRBJ2-7; TRBD2 matches 7 bases. Germline CDR1 is SGHTA and CDR2 is FQGNSA. The CDR3 is made up of 15 amino acids. The junction had 13 bases not matched to a gene; V was cut back by 4 bases and J by 7 bases. The CDR3 sequence: CASSSEAGTNNEQYF. The DNA of the CDR3 is TGTGCCAGCAGCTCAGAAGCGGGAACCAACAATGAGCAGTACTTC.

This clonotype was recorded many times. The chain employs TRBV19 and TRBJ1-3, with 7 bases that match TRBD1. Germline CDR1 and CDR2: LNHDA and SQIVND (reference sequence). V lost 6 bases, J lost 0 bases, and 11 bases stayed unmatched. The CDR3 length is 17 residues. CDR3 residues: CASSPGTVLLSGNTIYF. CDR3 nucleotides: TGTGCCAGTAGCCCCGGGACAGTCCTTCTCTCTGGAAACACCATATATTTT.

The table lists this clonotype with many counts. This chain links TRBV12-5 with TRBJ1-1; D is unresolved. Trimming cost V 7 bases and J 0 bases, with 6 bases left between them. This CDR3 region has 12 residues. The germline CDR1 and CDR2 sequences are LGHNT and FRNRAP. The chain's CDR3 is CASDGVNTEAFF. CDR3 coding DNA: TGTGCTAGTGACGGGGTGAACACTGAAGCTTTCTTT.

This sequence joins TRBV24-1 and TRBJ2-7; TRBD2 aligns across 8 bases. The assigned J gene may be wrong: the sequence end matches TRBJ2-1 better. CDR1 and CDR2 (germline): KGHDR, SFDVKD. The CDR3 is made up of 15 amino acids. The CDR3 loop is CATSVRRGDLNEQFF. The CDR3, as DNA: TGTGCCACCAGTGTTCGGCGGGGGGACCTCAATGAGCAGTTCTTC.

The chain is built from TRBV6-2 or TRBV6-3 and TRBJ2-3, with 9 positions matching TRBD1. V was clipped by 7 bases and J by 7 bases; unmatched bases: 9. Germline CDR1 and CDR2: MNHEY and SVGEGT. The CDR3 loop spans 14 amino acids. The CDR3 region has the DNA TGTGCCAGCACTCCGGGACAGGGACTTTATACGCAGTATTTT. This encodes CASTPGQGLYTQYF.

The chain has TRBV2 and TRBJ2-5; 11 bases fit TRBD2. This CDR3 is 14 amino acids long. Unmatched junction bases numbered 10, after V lost 7 bases and J lost 9 bases. Germline loops: CDR1 SNHLY, CDR2 FYNNEI. CDR3 residues: CASKTLAGGGAQYF. CDR3 bases: TGTGCCAGCAAGACATTAGCGGGGGGGGGGGCCCAGTACTTC.

This clonotype was counted ten times or more. The genes are TRBV4-1 and TRBJ2-7; D ambiguous. The CDR3 sequence is 11 residues long. V was clipped by 4 bases and J by 6 bases, with 7 bases between them. Germline V lookup: CDR1 MGHRA, CDR2 YSYEKL. This chain's CDR3 is CASSRLGEQYF. The DNA of the CDR3 is TGCGCCAGCAGCCGCCTAGGCGAGCAGTACTTC.

This chain uses TRBV24-1 with TRBJ1-5, with TRBD1 matching over 9 bases. In germline, CDR1 is KGHDR, CDR2 SFDVKD. The length of the CDR3 is 14 residues. Trimming removed 3 bases from V and 9 bases from J; junction bases left unmatched: 5. As DNA, the CDR3 is TGTGCCACCAGTGATCCCGGGACAGGGCTGCCCCAGCATTTT. This sequence encodes CATSDPGTGLPQHF.

This clonotype was seen repeatedly, ten times or more. The chain recombines TRBV7-2 with TRBJ2-7, with 16 bases fitting TRBD2. CDR1 and CDR2 from the germline V gene are SGHTA and FQGNSA. The CDR3 length is 15 residues. V dropped 5 bases and J dropped 4; count of bases not matched to a gene: 2. CDR3 in DNA: TGTGCCAGCAGCAAGGGACTAGCGGGAGGGTACGAGCAGTACTTC. Protein: CASSKGLAGGYEQYF.

This clonotype was recorded many times. DNA for the CDR3: TGCAGTGCCTTGCCCGGGACGAACACTGAAGCTTTCTTT. Translation: CSALPGTNTEAFF. The chain couples TRBV20-1 to TRBJ1-1; tentatively, D is TRBD1 (5 bases). Germline V lookup: CDR1 DFQATT, CDR2 SNEGSKA (reference sequence). The CDR3 spans 13 residues. V was pared by 6 bases and J by 1 base, with 12 bases between.

This clonotype was observed at least ten times. The chain is built from TRBV7-9 and TRBJ2-5, with unresolved D. CDR1 and CDR2 (germline): SEHNR, FQNEAQ (reference sequence). This CDR3 is 13 amino acids long. Trimming took off 4 bases at V and 4 bases at J, with 10 bases between the two ends. DNA for the CDR3: TGTGCCAGCAGCTATAGATCTCCAGAGACCCAGTACTTC. As protein: CASSYRSPETQYF.

This clonotype was found a few times. The CDR3 reads CASSLSGIMNTEAFF. CDR3 nucleotide sequence: TGTGCCAGCAGTTTATCGGGGATCATGAACACTGAAGCTTTCTTT. The rearrangement uses TRBV6-5 and TRBJ1-1; D is unresolved. Trimming left V 4 bases short and J 0 bases short, with 12 bases between. Germline CDR1 and CDR2: MNHEY and SVGAGI. The CDR3 length is 15 residues.

In its sample, this clonotype was seen many times. J is TRBJ2-2 and V is TRBV14, with 7 bases that match TRBD1. The V and J ends lost 5 bases and 0 bases, in that order; junction bases with no gene match: 9. The CDR3 consists of 17 residues. The germline V gene has CDR1 SGHDN and CDR2 FVKESK. As DNA, the CDR3 is TGTGCCAGCAGCAAGGGACAGCCAGTAACGAACACCGGGGAGCTGTTTTTT. This gives the protein CASSKGQPVTNTGELFF. The variable domain in full, with the rest retrieved from reference TRBV14 and TRBJ2-2, is EAGVTQFPSHSVIEKGQTVTLRCDPISGHDNLYWYRRVMGKEIKFLLHFVKESKQDESGMPNNRFLAERTGGTYSTLKVQPAELEDSGVYFCASSKGQPVTNTGELFFGEGSRLTVL.

About this clonotype itself: This may arise from a read error, as a much more abundant clone is one base away. The chain has TRBV19 and TRBJ1-2, with D hard to call. CDR1 LNHDA and CDR2 SQIVND come from the germline V gene (reference sequence). The CDR3 runs 14 residues. Trimming pared 9 bases from V and 12 bases from J, leaving 26 bases between. The CDR3 here is CASSERRKVFGHTF. The CDR3 DNA reads as TGTGCCAGCAGTGAACGAAGAAAGGTTTTCGGCCACACCTTC.

This clonotype was detected ten times or more. The V gene is TRBV2, the J gene TRBJ1-5; D unresolved. CDR3 length: 15 residues. The V gene lost 2 bases and the J gene lost 3 bases, with 11 bases spanning the gap. Germline assignment: CDR1 SNHLY and CDR2 FYNNEI. The CDR3 spells CASSEFGQINQPQHF. DNA for the CDR3: TGTGCCAGCAGTGAATTCGGGCAAATCAATCAGCCCCAGCATTTT.